This T cell receptor (beta chain) was obtained from a study of T cell repertoires in cytomegalovirus infection. Each CDR3 protein is one row after TCRdb ran MiXCR on the reads. Seen here are 200,000 to 250,000 distinct CDR3 sequences, roughly an eighth observed once, and the top ten hold approximately 1.8%. In this sample, this clonotype turned up a few times. CDR3 length: 16 residues. V shed 3 bases and J 0 bases; nucleotides not matched to a gene: 2. Germline CDR1 is LGHNA and CDR2 is YSLEER. Source material: PBMCs. The chain carries TRBV4-3 and TRBJ1-4, with TRBD1 matching over 9 bases. The sequence derives from a human donor in good health (CMV status not recorded). Some clones in this sample may be carry-over from other donors' samples. CDR3 sequence: CASSHGTGTTNEKLFF. Written as DNA, the CDR3 is TGCGCCAGCAGCCACGGGACAGGGACAACTAATGAAAAACTGTTTTTT.